This TCR beta chain was found in a study of blood T cells in healthy people across ages. Trimming shortened V by 2 bases and J by 8 bases, and 19 bases separated the two germline ends. The length of the CDR3 is 16 residues. Germline values: CDR1 SGHDT, CDR2 YYEEEE. This clonotype was recorded a few times. A second about 6 to 11 cycle PCR used barcoded and J-beta primers. TCRdb re-called the 5' RACE reads with MiXCR, one entry per CDR3 protein. Among hundreds of thousands of distinct CDR3 sequences listed, around 32% were seen once. This TCR came from an elderly woman in good health. The chain is built from TRBV5-6 and TRBJ2-2; D is possibly TRBD2 (6 bases). Source material: blood. The DNA for the CDR3 is TGTGCCAGCAGCTTCGGGGACTCCCTATCTAAGGGGGAGCTGTTTTTT. Translating it yields CASSFGDSLSKGELFF. The full variable domain, its missing parts supplied by reference TRBV5-6 and TRBJ2-2, is DAGVTQSPTHLIKTRGQQVTLRCSPKSGHDTVSWYQQALGQGPQFIFQYYEEEERQRGNFPDRFSGHQFPNYSSELNVNALLLGDSALYLCASSFGDSLSKGELFFGEGSRLTVL.